The 13 T cell receptor beta chains reported below all come from one sample, sequenced in a study of control samples from healthy donors and cancer patients. The protocol was immunoSEQ multiplex PCR, while the TCRdb copy is restricted to in-frame clones and leaves out a portion. The sample has under 150,000 clones, approximately 91% seen once. The specimen was blood. The receptors originated from a woman aged 25 to 39 in good health.

The chain combines TRBV15 with TRBJ2-7; TRBD2 matches 8 bases. The CDR3 has 15 amino acids. Germline CDR1 is LNHNV and CDR2 is YYDKDF (reference sequence). The V segment lost 1 base and the J segment 7 bases; nucleotides outside the gene matches: 9. This CDR3 is CATSRATSGLREQYF. Here the CDR3 DNA reads TGTGCCACCAGCAGAGCCACTAGCGGCCTCAGGGAGCAGTACTTC.

This clone showed up just once. The chain joins TRBV3-1 (or the pseudogene TRBV3-2) to TRBJ2-3; D uncertain. CDR1 is LGHDT, CDR2 YNNKEL, per germline (reference sequence). This CDR3 spans 13 amino acids. Trimming took off 7 bases at V and 5 bases at J, with 13 bases between the two ends. Here the CDR3 DNA reads TGTGCCAGCAAGGCCTCAAAGGAAGATACGCAGTATTTT. Protein sequence: CASKASKEDTQYF.

The chain has TRBV7-2 and TRBJ2-5; 8 bases line up with TRBD2. V lost 5 bases and J lost 1; bases outside the gene matches: 6. From germline, CDR1 is SGHTA and CDR2 FQGNSA. The length of the CDR3 is 15 residues. The CDR3 bases are TGTGCCAGCAGCCCCGAAAGCGGGAGCCAAGAGACCCAGTACTTC. It specifies CASSPESGSQETQYF.

This chain links TRBV29-1 with TRBJ1-2; 10 bases fit TRBD1. CDR3 length: 13 amino acids. V lost 1 base and J lost 7; bases outside the gene matches: 3. Germline CDR1 SQVTM, CDR2 ANQGSEA. Written as DNA, the CDR3 is TGCAGCGTTGAAGGGACAGGGGGGACTGGCTACACCTTC. Translated, it gives CSVEGTGGTGYTF. The whole variable domain, filled in from reference TRBV29-1 and TRBJ1-2, reads SAVISQKPSRDICQRGTSLTIQCQVDSQVTMMFWYRQQPGQSLTLIATANQGSEATYESGFVIDKFPISRPNLTFSTLTVSNMSPEDSSIYLCSVEGTGGTGYTFGSGTRLTVV.

The chain combines TRBV20-1 with TRBJ2-5, with D hard to call. Per the germline V gene, CDR1 is DFQATT and CDR2 is SNEGSKA (reference sequence). Deletions cut 3 bases from V and 3 bases from J, with 5 bases between. The CDR3 spans 11 residues. The CDR3 DNA is TGCAGTGCTAGTCAGGAAGAGACCCAGTACTTC. Translating it yields CSASQEETQYF.

The chain links TRBV30 to TRBJ1-1; tentative D call: TRBD1 (6 bases). The V and J ends lost 4 bases and 8 bases respectively, with 14 bases between them. The germline V gene encodes CDR1 GTSNPN and CDR2 SVGIG (reference sequence). CDR3 length equals 12 residues. The CDR3 sequence is CAWTGGAAEAFF. In nucleotides, the CDR3 is TGTGCCTGGACCGGGGGGGCAGCCGAAGCTTTCTTT.

The CDR3: CASSYISGNTIYF. CDR3 bases: TGTGCCAGCAGCTATATCTCTGGAAACACCATATATTTT. This chain uses TRBV3-1 (or the pseudogene TRBV3-2) with TRBJ1-3, with D unclear. CDR3 length: 13 amino acids. The germline gives CDR1 LGHDT, CDR2 YNNKEL (reference sequence). The V end lost 5 bases, the J end lost 0 bases, and 5 bases lay between the germline ends.

The chain joins TRBV5-4 to TRBJ1-3; D remains ambiguous. Looked up from germline, CDR1 is SGHNT and CDR2 is YYREEE (reference sequence). CDR3 length: 17 residues. V was shortened by 0 bases and J by 0 bases, with 13 bases between the two germline ends. The CDR3 sequence is CASSLDALPFSGNTIYF. CDR3 coding DNA: TGTGCCAGCAGCTTGGATGCATTGCCGTTCTCTGGAAACACCATATATTTT.

The chain employs TRBV5-6 and TRBJ1-3; no reliable D call. Trimming pared 5 bases from V and 4 bases from J, leaving 10 bases between. The CDR3 is 13 residues long. The germline CDR1 and CDR2 sequences are SGHDT and YYEEEE. The CDR3 here is CASRLGGGNTIYF. In DNA, the CDR3 is TGTGCCAGCAGGCTGGGAGGCGGAAACACCATATATTTT.

This chain connects TRBV5-1 to TRBJ2-3; D call uncertain. The CDR3 sequence is 12 residues long. Germline V gene lookup returns CDR1 SGHRS and CDR2 YFSETQ. V dropped 4 bases and J dropped 5 bases, with 8 bases sitting between them. CDR3 in DNA: TGCGCCAGCAGCCGAGAAGGAGATACGCAGTATTTT. Protein product: CASSREGDTQYF.

The rearrangement uses TRBV28 and TRBJ2-4; D perhaps matches TRBD2 (6 bases). Deletions cut 3 bases from V and 3 bases from J, with 12 bases between. Germline CDR1 and CDR2: MDHEN and SYDVKM. The CDR3 is 15 residues long. The CDR3 reads CASSLPLEGKNIQYF. DNA of the CDR3: TGTGCCAGCAGTTTGCCCCTGGAGGGCAAAAACATTCAGTACTTC.

The rearrangement uses TRBV19 and TRBJ2-5, with D possibly TRBD2 on 5 matching bases. The CDR3 has 13 residues. Germline lookup yields CDR1 LNHDA and CDR2 SQIVND (reference sequence). Between the trimmed V and J ends, which lost 3 bases and 1 base, there was a span of 6 bases. The CDR3 DNA follows: TGTGCCAGTAGTATCGGGGTCCAAGAGACCCAGTACTTC. This gives the protein CASSIGVQETQYF.

The chain combines TRBV11-1 with TRBJ2-2; the match to TRBD1 covers 9 bases. The junction had 4 bases not matched to a gene; V was cut back by 4 bases and J by 1 base. The CDR3 sequence is 16 residues long. Germline lookup yields CDR1 SGHAT and CDR2 FQDESV (reference sequence). The CDR3 DNA reads TGTGCCAGCAGCTCGGACAGGGGTGGGAACACCGGGGAGCTGTTTTTT. Translating it yields CASSSDRGGNTGELFF.